This is a list of T cell receptor beta chains from one sample in a study of blood T cell repertoires in COVID-19. Assay: immunoSEQ multiplex PCR; the TCRdb copy retains only in-frame clones and omits some. The data hold 110,000 to 150,000 clones, with approximately 84% observed a single time. Material for sequencing was peripheral blood. The receptors come from a human donor in a cohort sampled during active COVID-19. Each CDR3 is given with its conserved first and last residue. The D gene is left open where the match is weak. Expanded clones are given a class, and other clones once, few, many or no size at all.

d_gene,abundance,v_gene,j_gene,CDR3aa,CDR3nt
TRBD2,-,TRBV4-1,TRBJ2-1,CASSRSSGDSYNEQFF,TGCGCCAGCAGCCGGAGTAGCGGGGACTCCTACAATGAGCAGTTCTTC
TRBD2,-,TRBV5-8,TRBJ2-7,CASSSAYGTSGYYEQYF,TGTGCCAGCAGCTCGGCCTATGGGACTAGCGGATACTACGAGCAGTACTTC
-,-,TRBV18,TRBJ1-1,CASSPRDTKNTEAFF,TGTGCCAGCTCACCTCGGGACACCAAGAACACTGAAGCTTTCTTT
-,-,TRBV6-5,TRBJ1-1,CASSSAVNTEAFF,TGTGCCAGCAGTAGCGCAGTGAACACTGAAGCTTTCTTT
-,-,TRBV18,TRBJ1-3,CASSPRDKGNTIYF,TGTGCCAGCTCACCACGGGACAAGGGAAACACCATATATTTT
-,-,TRBV3-1/TRBV3-2,TRBJ2-3,CASSQDRGGTGTDTQYF,TGTGCCAGCAGCCAAGATCGGGGCGGGACTGGCACAGATACGCAGTATTTT
TRBD2,-,TRBV19,TRBJ2-5,CASSTLAGGIETQYF,TGTGCCAGTAGTACCCTAGCGGGGGGGATAGAGACCCAGTACTTC
-,once,TRBV6-5,TRBJ1-2,CASVYRDPTRGYTF,TGTGCCAGCGTCTACAGGGACCCCACTCGGGGCTACACCTTC
-,once,TRBV19,TRBJ1-1,CASSYGGQATEAFF,TGTGCCAGTAGTTATGGAGGGCAGGCCACTGAAGCTTTCTTT
-,-,TRBV7-9,TRBJ1-4,CASSPSDRGKLFF,TGTGCCAGCAGCCCATCCGATCGGGGAAAACTGTTTTTT
TRBD1,-,TRBV6-5,TRBJ2-2,CASLGQGGTGELFF,TGTGCCAGCCTCGGACAGGGAGGCACCGGGGAGCTGTTTTTT
TRBD1,-,TRBV5-1,TRBJ2-7,CASSTTGGNEQYF,TGCGCCAGCAGCACGACAGGGGGCAACGAGCAGTACTTC
TRBD1,few,TRBV5-1,TRBJ2-7,CASSLEGQPYEQYF,TGCGCCAGCAGCTTGGAGGGACAGCCCTACGAGCAGTACTTC
-,-,TRBV6-5,TRBJ1-3,CAVSTGGNTIYF,TGTGCCGTCAGCACGGGTGGAAACACCATATATTTT
-,-,TRBV5-1,TRBJ1-2,CASRPDTGGYGYTF,TGCGCCAGCAGACCCGACACCGGGGGCTATGGCTACACCTTC
-,-,TRBV3-1/TRBV3-2,TRBJ2-3,CASSHVSDTQYF,TGTGCCAGCAGCCACGTTTCTGATACGCAGTATTTT
TRBD1,once,TRBV19,TRBJ1-2,CASSPTQQQGRGYTF,TGTGCCAGTAGCCCAACCCAACAACAGGGGAGGGGCTACACCTTC
-,-,TRBV5-4,TRBJ1-2,CASSQVQGTNYGYTF,TGTGCCAGCAGCCAGGTACAGGGAACAAACTATGGCTACACCTTC
-,-,TRBV7-2,TRBJ2-7,CASSLRGRSYEQYF,TGTGCCAGCAGCTTAAGGGGTCGCTCCTACGAGCAGTACTTC
-,once,TRBV10-3,TRBJ2-1,CAISESQRGMKYNEQFF,TGTGCCATCAGTGAGTCACAAAGGGGGATGAAATACAATGAGCAGTTCTTC
-,-,TRBV2,TRBJ2-2,CASSRSGAGELFF,TGTGCCAGCAGCCGATCAGGGGCCGGGGAGCTGTTTTTT
-,-,TRBV19,TRBJ2-7,CASSMGRSVSYEQYF,TGTGCCAGTAGTATGGGCAGGTCGGTCTCCTACGAGCAGTACTTC
TRBD1,-,TRBV7-2,TRBJ2-7,CASSFPLRGPASYEQYF,TGTGCCAGCAGCTTCCCCCTCAGGGGGCCCGCATCCTACGAGCAGTACTTC
TRBD1,few,TRBV9,TRBJ2-1,CASSPQGASYNEQFF,TGTGCCAGCAGCCCCCAGGGGGCTTCCTACAATGAGCAGTTCTTC
TRBD2,-,TRBV11-2,TRBJ2-7,CASNPVGGYYEQYF,TGTGCCAGCAATCCCGTCGGGGGGTACTACGAGCAGTACTTC
TRBD1,-,TRBV18,TRBJ1-2,CASSPGAGGDYGYTF,TGTGCCAGCTCACCGGGGGCAGGGGGAGACTATGGCTACACCTTC
-,-,TRBV13,TRBJ2-7,CASSASQGSSYEQYF,TGTGCCAGCAGCGCGTCGCAGGGGTCGTCCTACGAGCAGTACTTC
-,few,TRBV27,TRBJ1-2,CASSGLHTLNYGYTF,TGTGCCAGCAGTGGACTGCACACCCTTAACTATGGCTACACCTTC
TRBD2,-,TRBV5-1,TRBJ2-3,CASRLVAGTRTDTQYF,TGCGCCAGCAGACTCGTAGCGGGGACTCGCACAGATACGCAGTATTTT
TRBD2,-,TRBV5-1,TRBJ2-3,CASSLVPSGDTQYF,TGCGCCAGCAGCCTCGTACCTAGCGGGGATACGCAGTATTTT
-,once,TRBV19,TRBJ2-2,CASRGRGTLLFF,TGTGCCAGTAGGGGACGCGGGACCCTTCTGTTTTTT
-,-,TRBV7-2,TRBJ2-5,CASSPSQETQYF,TGTGCCAGCAGCCCGTCCCAAGAGACCCAGTACTTC
TRBD1,-,TRBV11-2,TRBJ1-4,CASSLGTGVGLFF,TGTGCCAGCAGCCTTGGGACAGGGGTAGGGCTGTTTTTT
TRBD1,-,TRBV2,TRBJ2-1,CASRDRGNEQFF,TGTGCCAGCAGGGACAGGGGTAATGAGCAGTTCTTC
-,-,TRBV21-1,TRBJ2-7,CASSPFSGTGGYEQYF,TGTGCCAGCAGTCCCTTCTCGGGGACAGGGGGCTACGAGCAGTACTTC
-,once,TRBV18,TRBJ1-1,CASSSTGNTEAFF,TGTGCCAGCTCATCGACAGGCAACACTGAAGCTTTCTTT
-,-,TRBV9,TRBJ1-3,CASSGGISTIYF,TGTGCCAGCAGCGGGGGCATTTCCACCATATATTTT
-,-,TRBV9,TRBJ1-3,CASSLGGSPLPPGNTIYF,TGTGCCAGCAGCCTAGGAGGATCCCCCCTTCCCCCTGGAAACACCATATATTTT
TRBD1,-,TRBV10-3,TRBJ1-2,CAIRRTGPLREGYTF,TGTGCCATCAGGAGGACAGGGCCATTGAGGGAGGGCTACACCTTC
TRBD2,few,TRBV10-2,TRBJ2-1,CASSESRASGARDEQFF,TGCGCCAGCAGTGAGTCGAGGGCTAGCGGGGCAAGGGATGAGCAGTTCTTC
-,-,TRBV6-5,TRBJ1-2,CASSPQQGYYGYTF,TGTGCCAGCAGTCCGCAACAGGGCTACTATGGCTACACCTTC
-,-,TRBV25-1,TRBJ2-3,CASSAPRTSTDTQYF,TGTGCCAGCAGTGCGCCGCGGACTAGCACAGATACGCAGTATTTT
-,-,TRBV11-3,TRBJ2-5,CASSLREETQYF,TGTGCCAGCAGCTTGCGGGAAGAGACCCAGTACTTC